This T cell receptor beta chain was identified during a study of blood T cell repertoires in COVID-19. V gave up 2 bases and J gave up 4 bases; unmatched junction bases: 8. The CDR3 is 16 amino acids. Per the original data handling: Reference gene primers were amplified, and this amplification served to estimate nucleated cell counts. Data came from immunoSEQ multiplex PCR; TCRdb stores just in-frame clones and leaves some out. D and trimming come from the DNA, and the V and J calls and clone size come from that table. The sample includes 150,000 to 200,000 clones, about 88% of them seen just once. The source of this sequence is a man between 65 and 80 years old with active or convalescent COVID-19. The chain couples TRBV23-1 to TRBJ1-5; 7 bases map to TRBD1. TRBV23-1 is given ORF status, its function remaining uncertain. The sequenced sample consisted of peripheral blood. The CDR3 DNA follows: TGCGCCAGCAGTCAACGGGACAGTCATACTAATCAGCCCCAGCATTTT. Protein: CASSQRDSHTNQPQHF.